This record covers a single T cell receptor beta chain. This sample is drawn from a study of blood T cell repertoires in COVID-19. The CDR3 spans 15 residues. CDR1 and CDR2 from the germline V gene are SGHRS and YFSETQ. Trimming at V came to 3 bases and at J to 5 bases, leaving 8 bases not matched to a gene. Participants, about 18 to 95 years old, spanned approximately 26 US areas. The data were produced by immunoSEQ multiplex PCR, yet TCRdb's version contains in-frame clones alone and is incomplete. The data show over 200,000 clones, with nearly 90% seen just once and roughly 10% held by the top ten.

The receptor comes from a young man who had recovered from COVID-19. Input material: PBMCs or T cells enriched from blood (not recorded which). The chain is built from TRBV5-1 and TRBJ2-3; 8 nucleotides match TRBD2. This CDR3 is CASSYHGGGQDTQYF. The DNA for the CDR3 is TGCGCCAGCAGCTACCACGGGGGGGGTCAAGATACGCAGTATTTT.